Listed here are 27 T cell receptor beta chains from one sample, sequenced in a study of control samples from healthy donors and cancer patients. TCRdb's table, derived via immunoSEQ multiplex PCR, lists solely in-frame clones and lacks some. The sample contains around 130,000 clones, approximately 90% of which appear only once. Sequencing used blood. These TCRs come from a man in his forties or fifties in good health.

The chain combines TRBV30 with TRBJ1-5, with 8 bases matching TRBD1. The CDR3 spans 15 residues. Germline CDR1 reads GTSNPN; CDR2 reads SVGIG (reference sequence). The J segment lost 2 bases and the V segment lost 1 base, leaving 4 bases of the junction unmatched. For the CDR3, the DNA is TGTGCCTGGAGTGGGGAGACAGGGGGCAATCAGCCCCAGCATTTT. Translating it yields CAWSGETGGNQPQHF.

The rearrangement links TRBV5-1 to TRBJ2-3; 12 bases map to TRBD2. Losses at the gene ends were 1 base for V and 1 base for J; bases not matched to a gene: 7. The CDR3 spans 18 residues. Germline V gene data show CDR1 as SGHRS and CDR2 as YFSETQ. Here the CDR3 reads CASSLSPSGGAGTDTQYF. The CDR3 region has the DNA TGCGCCAGCAGCTTGAGTCCTAGCGGGGGGGCCGGCACAGATACGCAGTATTTT.

CDR3 protein: CATSRTSGDLTDEQYF. For the CDR3, the DNA is TGTGCCACCAGCAGGACTAGCGGGGATCTAACTGACGAGCAGTACTTC. The rearrangement joins TRBV15 to TRBJ2-7; 11 nucleotides agree with TRBD2. The germline V gene has CDR1 LNHNV and CDR2 YYDKDF (reference sequence). The length of the CDR3 is 16 residues. V was clipped by 3 bases and J by 5 bases; unmatched bases: 9. The full variable domain, with the rest looked up from reference TRBV15 and TRBJ2-7, is DAMVIQNPRYQVTQFGKPVTLSCSQTLNHNVMYWYQQKSSQAPKLLFHYYDKDFNNEADTPDNFQSRRPNTSFCFLDIRSPGLGDTAMYLCATSRTSGDLTDEQYFGPGTRLTVT.

The genes are TRBV9 and TRBJ2-2; TRBD2 aligns across 8 bases. The CDR3 spans 16 residues. From germline, CDR1 is SGDLS and CDR2 YYNGEE. The V gene end was trimmed by 1 base and the J gene end by 4 bases; junction bases not matched to a gene: 6. The CDR3 nucleotides read TGTGCCAGCAGCGTAACCGCGGGGGGATTCACCGGGGAGCTGTTTTTT. Its translation: CASSVTAGGFTGELFF.

This chain joins TRBV11-3 and TRBJ2-2; D may correspond to TRBD1 or TRBD2 (5 bases each). Germline CDR1 reads SGHNT; CDR2 reads YENEEA. The V end was cut by 0 bases, the J end by 5 bases, with 10 bases between. The length of the CDR3 is 15 residues. The CDR3 loop is CASSLDGTRTGELFF. CDR3 bases: TGTGCCAGCAGCTTAGACGGGACCCGGACCGGGGAGCTGTTTTTT. Complete variable domain (other parts from reference TRBV11-3 and TRBJ2-2): EAGVVQSPRYKIIEKKQPVAFWCNPISGHNTLYWYLQNLGQGPELLIRYENEEAVDDSQLPKDRFSAERLKGVDSTLKIQPAELGDSAVYLCASSLDGTRTGELFFGEGSRLTVL.

V gene TRBV19 combines with J gene TRBJ2-2; tentative D call: TRBD1 (6 bases). The CDR3 runs to 14 residues. Looked up from germline, CDR1 is LNHDA and CDR2 is SQIVND (reference sequence). Trimming cost V 6 bases and J 0 bases, with 8 bases left between them. This chain's CDR3 is CASSRTANTGELFF. The CDR3 bases are TGTGCCAGTAGCCGGACAGCGAACACCGGGGAGCTGTTTTTT.

The chain employs TRBV19 and TRBJ2-4; maybe TRBD1 (5 bases). Between the trimmed V and J ends, which lost 3 bases and 1 base, there was a span of 16 bases. The germline V gene encodes CDR1 LNHDA and CDR2 SQIVND (reference sequence). The CDR3 sequence is 17 residues long. The CDR3 is CASSMKGYGFAKNIQYF. CDR3 in DNA: TGTGCCAGTAGTATGAAGGGGTATGGATTTGCCAAAAACATTCAGTACTTC.

The CDR3 region is CASRGEDRGAGNTIYF. The CDR3, as DNA: TGCGCCAGCAGAGGGGAGGACAGGGGTGCTGGAAACACCATATATTTT. V gene TRBV10-2 combines with J gene TRBJ1-3; 9 bases match TRBD1. V lost 6 bases, J lost 2 bases, and 8 bases stayed unmatched. From germline, CDR1 is WSHSY and CDR2 SAAADI. CDR3 length: 16 residues.

In its sample, this clone was seen a few times. The chain uses TRBV3-1 (or the pseudogene TRBV3-2) and TRBJ2-5; D remains unclear. The CDR3 sequence is 13 residues long. Germline V gives CDR1 LGHDT, CDR2 YNNKEL (reference sequence). Trimming stripped 4 bases from V and 5 bases from J, with 11 bases between. As DNA, the CDR3 is TGTGCCAGCAGCCTTCAACCTCGGGAGACCCAGTACTTC. This encodes CASSLQPRETQYF.

The J gene is TRBJ2-7, the V gene TRBV30; 8 nucleotides match TRBD1. CDR3 size: 19 residues. V trimming: 3 bases; J trimming: 4 bases; junction bases outside the gene matches: 23. Germline CDR1 is GTSNPN and CDR2 is SVGIG (reference sequence). CDR3 in DNA: TGTGCCTGGAGCCTTTACGGGACAGGAGGACCGAAAATCACGTACGAGCAGTACTTC. This gives the protein CAWSLYGTGGPKITYEQYF.

This chain joins TRBV30 and TRBJ1-2; D ambiguous. The V end was cut by 0 bases, the J end by 2 bases, with 7 bases between. The CDR3 covers 13 residues. Germline lookup yields CDR1 GTSNPN and CDR2 SVGIG (reference sequence). The CDR3, as DNA: TGTGCCTGGAGTGTATCCCTGAACTATGGCTACACCTTC. Amino acids: CAWSVSLNYGYTF.

J is TRBJ1-4 and V is TRBV30; unclear D gene. V dropped 3 bases and J dropped 0 bases, with 5 bases sitting between them. The V gene's germline CDR1 is GTSNPN and CDR2 SVGIG (reference sequence). CDR3 length equals 13 residues. The CDR3 coding sequence is TGTGCCTGGAGCCAGGCAACTAATGAAAAACTGTTTTTT. This sequence encodes CAWSQATNEKLFF. The full variable domain, its missing parts supplied by reference TRBV30 and TRBJ1-4, is SQTIHQWPATLVQPVGSPLSLECTVEGTSNPNLYWYRQAAGRGLQLLFYSVGIGQISSEVPQNLSASRPQDRQFILSSKKLLLSDSGFYLCAWSQATNEKLFFGSGTQLSVL.

The rearrangement uses TRBV19 and TRBJ1-3; no clear D gene. The CDR3 spans 14 residues. The germline gives CDR1 LNHDA, CDR2 SQIVND (reference sequence). The V gene lost 4 bases and the J gene lost 4 bases, with 11 bases spanning the gap. Here the CDR3 reads CASSTMTGGNTIYF. DNA for the CDR3: TGTGCCAGTAGTACGATGACCGGAGGAAACACCATATATTTT.

The chain's CDR3 is CSVGQGSYGYTF. The DNA of the CDR3 is TGCAGCGTAGGACAGGGCAGCTATGGCTACACCTTC. The J gene is TRBJ1-2, the V gene TRBV29-1; 8 bases are a match to TRBD1. With V trimmed by 6 bases and J by 4 bases, 4 bases remained unmatched. CDR1 SQVTM and CDR2 ANQGSEA come from the germline V gene. The CDR3 spans 12 residues.

This chain uses TRBV28 with TRBJ1-4; 8 bases match TRBD1. The CDR3 spans 15 residues. V shed 6 bases and J 7 bases; nucleotides not matched to a gene: 10. Per the germline V gene, CDR1 is MDHEN and CDR2 is SYDVKM. The CDR3 reads CASSGPGGSFEKLFF. For the CDR3, the DNA is TGTGCCAGCAGCGGTCCAGGGGGCAGTTTTGAAAAACTGTTTTTT.

This clone was seen just once. This sample includes further DNA sequences coding for the same CDR3. This chain uses TRBV2 with TRBJ1-2; maybe TRBD1 (5 bases). The CDR3 is 13 residues long. V gave up 1 base and J gave up 5 bases, with 8 bases separating them. CDR1 is SNHLY, CDR2 FYNNEI, per germline. CDR3 nucleotides: TGTGCCAGCAGTGAAGACAGGCTATATGGCTACACCTTC. It specifies CASSEDRLYGYTF.

V and J are TRBV5-4 and TRBJ1-2; weak D call: TRBD1 (5 bases). From germline, CDR1 is SGHNT and CDR2 YYREEE (reference sequence). The CDR3 has 11 amino acids. V was trimmed by 2 bases and J by 8 bases, leaving 7 bases between them. Here the CDR3 DNA reads TGTGCCAGCAGCTTTTGGGGGGGCTACACCTTC. It encodes CASSFWGGYTF.

The V call is TRBV6-5, the J call TRBJ1-2; D perhaps matches TRBD1 (6 bases). This CDR3 region has 13 residues. Germline values: CDR1 MNHEY, CDR2 SVGAGI. Trimming shortened V by 5 bases and J by 2 bases, and 9 bases separated the two germline ends. This chain's CDR3 is CASSHDRNYGYTF. CDR3 bases: TGTGCCAGCAGTCACGACAGGAACTATGGCTACACCTTC.

V gene TRBV19 combines with J gene TRBJ2-7, with 11 bases that match TRBD1. CDR1 is LNHDA and CDR2 is SQIVND in the germline V gene (reference sequence). The CDR3 contains 15 residues. Trimming removed 9 bases from V and 3 bases from J; junction bases left unmatched: 10. In nucleotides, the CDR3 is TGTGCCAGCCATGACACCGGGACAGGGGGCTACGAGCAGTACTTC. This translates into CASHDTGTGGYEQYF.

The V and J genes are TRBV11-2 and TRBJ2-7; D is ambiguous. This CDR3 is 15 amino acids long. V lost 6 bases to trimming and J lost 1 base, with 16 bases between them. From germline, CDR1 is SGHAT and CDR2 FQNNGV. The CDR3 DNA reads TGTGCCAGCAGTGGCGTTAAATATCGATCCTACGAGCAGTACTTC. Residues: CASSGVKYRSYEQYF.

This chain joins TRBV28 and TRBJ1-5, with 7 bases matching TRBD1. Trimming took 0 bases from V and 6 from J; bases not matched to a gene: 5. There are 15 residues in the CDR3. The V gene's germline CDR1 is MDHEN and CDR2 SYDVKM. The DNA of the CDR3 is TGTGCCAGCAGTTTATGGGGAGGGGGCGGTCAGCCCCAGCATTTT. Its translation is CASSLWGGGGQPQHF.

The DNA of the CDR3 is TGTGCCAGCAGCTTACTACAGGACCATACAAAGAACACTGAAGCTTTCTTT. It is translated as CASSLLQDHTKNTEAFF. This chain links TRBV7-8 with TRBJ1-1, with D possibly matching TRBD1 (5 bases). The CDR3 consists of 17 residues. CDR1 is SGHVS, CDR2 FQNEAQ, per germline. Trimming pared 2 bases from V and 1 base from J, leaving 17 bases between.

This clone showed up just a few times. CDR3 residues: CASSPAGRADGTQYF. The CDR3 DNA sequence: TGTGCCAGCAGCCCTGCGGGGAGGGCCGACGGGACCCAGTACTTC. This rearrangement joins TRBV5-4 to TRBJ2-5, with TRBD2 matching 7 bases. CDR3 length equals 15 residues. J lost 7 bases, V lost 4 bases, and 13 bases had no gene match. The germline V gene has CDR1 SGHNT and CDR2 YYREEE (reference sequence).

This chain links TRBV10-2 with TRBJ2-7; TRBD2 matches at 10 bases. In germline, CDR1 is WSHSY, CDR2 SAAADI. The J segment lost 0 bases and the V segment lost 3 bases, leaving 11 bases of the junction unmatched. This CDR3 comprises 18 residues. The CDR3 region has the DNA TGCGCCAGCAGTGACCCACCCCTGACTAGCGGGTTCTCCTACGAGCAGTACTTC. This gives the protein CASSDPPLTSGFSYEQYF.

The chain joins TRBV5-4 to TRBJ2-7; 10 positions agree with TRBD1. The CDR3 contains 16 residues. V trimming: 3 bases; J trimming: 4 bases; junction bases outside the gene matches: 10. Looked up from germline, CDR1 is SGHNT and CDR2 is YYREEE (reference sequence). The DNA of the CDR3 is TGTGCCAGCAGCTCGGGCTCCGGGACAGGGGTTTACGAGCAGTACTTC. This translates into CASSSGSGTGVYEQYF.

CDR3 DNA: TGTGCCAGTAGTGGGACGTTTCCCATGAACACTGAAGCTTTCTTT. Translation: CASSGTFPMNTEAFF. J is TRBJ1-1 and V is TRBV19; possibly TRBD1 for D (5 bases). V was cut by 5 bases and J by 0 bases, with 13 bases left in between. Germline values: CDR1 LNHDA, CDR2 SQIVND (reference sequence). The CDR3 consists of 15 residues. Drawing the rest from reference TRBV19 and TRBJ1-1, the complete variable domain is DGGITQSPKYLFRKEGQNVTLSCEQNLNHDAMYWYRQDPGQGLRLIYYSQIVNDFQKGDIAEGYSVSREKKESFPLTVTSAQKNPTAFYLCASSGTFPMNTEAFFGQGTRLTVV.

The chain joins TRBV7-9 to TRBJ2-1; 10 bases are a match to TRBD2. V shed 5 bases and J 0 bases; nucleotides not matched to a gene: 4. The germline V gene encodes CDR1 SEHNR and CDR2 FQNEAQ (reference sequence). This CDR3 has 16 residues. The CDR3 nucleotides are TGTGCCAGCAGCACGAGCGGGGGGGCCTCCTACAATGAGCAGTTCTTC. As protein: CASSTSGGASYNEQFF. The whole variable domain, remainder taken from reference TRBV7-9 and TRBJ2-1, is DTGVSQNPRHKITKRGQNVTFRCDPISEHNRLYWYRQTLGQGPEFLTYFQNEAQLEKSRLLSDRFSAERPKGSFSTLEIQRTEQGDSAMYLCASSTSGGASYNEQFFGPGTRLTVL.